The clone carrying this TCR beta chain was found a few times. No antigen is known for it. This sample was included in a study of cytomegalovirus exposure and HLA in healthy donors. Whole-study findings and limits: Further analysis, carried out later, found HLA-associated TCR beta chains more clonally expanded than equally common other chains. Later analysis identified 16,951 TCR beta sequences associated with HLA alleles, using a false discovery rate threshold of 0.05.

PCR primers comprised 60 Vbeta and 13 Jbeta primers. The repertoire was sequenced with immunoSEQ multiplex PCR; TCRdb's copy has only in-frame clones and lacks some. The repertoire has over 150,000 clones, more than 60% of them found once; the top ten carry 3% to 4%. Donors in the study were healthy people who gave bone marrow. With 7 bases removed from V and 2 bases from J, the gap between germline ends came to 6 bases. CDR1 and CDR2 from the germline V gene are SNHLY and FYNNEI. The CDR3 runs 11 residues. The source of this sequence is a woman aged 40 to 50 in good health and CMV-seronegative. Sequencing was performed on PBMCs. This sequence joins TRBV2 and TRBJ2-7, with D perhaps TRBD1 (6 bases). CDR3 sequence: CASTGAYEQYF. DNA of the CDR3: TGTGCCAGCACAGGGGCCTACGAGCAGTACTTC.